The next 12 T cell receptor beta chains were all read from a single sample in a study of T-cell memory formation after mild COVID-19 (dated by TCRdb to the early 2020s). The library was produced with 5' RACE. TCRdb lists the instrument as Illumina NovaSeq 6000. TCRdb ran its own pipeline on the public reads, namely fastp trimming at Q25 and MiXCR clone calling, and kept in-frame beta chains. Each record represents a unique CDR3 protein, reported with the most common genes and DNA among its rows. This sample holds approximately 400,000 distinct CDR3 sequences; 20% to 25% were observed only once. About 8.7% of the sample goes to the ten largest clones. Source material: PBMCs or a T cell subset sorted from them (not recorded which). These TCRs come from an adult woman who had mild COVID-19 (a few samples of this study predate the infection). The sample titles of this study are shuffled in the database, so cell type and time point are left out; the donor was told from shared clones.

This clonotype appeared a few times. The chain uses TRBV29-1 and TRBJ2-7, with 10 bases that match TRBD1. V dropped 5 bases and J dropped 2; count of bases not matched to a gene: 6. The CDR3 is 14 amino acids. Per the germline V gene, CDR1 is SQVTM and CDR2 is ANQGSEA. CDR3 protein: CSVYTGQGPYEQYF. The CDR3 DNA follows: TGCAGCGTTTATACGGGACAGGGGCCCTACGAGCAGTACTTC.

V is TRBV2 and J is TRBJ2-1; 7 bases are a match to TRBD1. V shed 0 bases and J 0 bases; nucleotides not matched to a gene: 11. Per the germline V gene, CDR1 is SNHLY and CDR2 is FYNNEI. The CDR3 extends over 19 amino acids. DNA for the CDR3: TGTGCCAGCAGTGAAGCGCTTCTGGGACAGTTAAGCTCCTACAATGAGCAGTTCTTC. Translation: CASSEALLGQLSSYNEQFF.

This clonotype showed up just a few times. This sequence joins TRBV12-3 or TRBV12-4 and TRBJ2-5; no clear D gene. V shed 1 base and J shed 5 bases, with 11 bases lying between them. This CDR3 spans 14 amino acids. Written as DNA, the CDR3 is TGTGCCAGCAGTTTAGGGCCCCTCAGGGAGACCCAGTACTTC. Protein product: CASSLGPLRETQYF.

This clonotype was detected a few times. The chain uses TRBV7-8 and TRBJ2-7, with TRBD2 identical over 9 bases. CDR3 length equals 13 residues. In germline, CDR1 is SGHVS, CDR2 FQNEAQ. Germline trimming cut 4 bases from V and 3 bases from J; bases unmatched to any gene: 1. CDR3 in amino acids: CASSWRGGYEQYF. CDR3 sequence (DNA): TGTGCCAGCAGCTGGCGGGGGGGCTACGAGCAGTACTTC.

This chain connects TRBV5-1 to TRBJ2-5; D gene unclear. Germline V gene data show CDR1 as SGHRS and CDR2 as YFSETQ. V lost 1 base and J 3 bases, leaving 16 bases between the germline ends. The CDR3 covers 16 residues. Written as DNA, the CDR3 is TGCGCCAGCAGCTTGTACCCCTCCCGGTCAGAAGAGACCCAGTACTTC. Translation gives CASSLYPSRSEETQYF.

This clonotype was seen ten or more times. The chain recombines TRBV5-1 with TRBJ2-4; no definite D call. Per germline, CDR1 SGHRS and CDR2 YFSETQ. V lost 0 bases and J 2 bases, leaving 6 bases between the germline ends. The CDR3 runs to 14 residues. The CDR3 region is CASSLGSPKNIQYF. The CDR3, as DNA: TGCGCCAGCAGCTTGGGTTCACCCAAAAACATTCAGTACTTC.

The J gene is TRBJ2-2, the V gene TRBV6-5, with 10 nucleotides matching TRBD2. Germline CDR1 and CDR2: MNHEY and SVGAGI. Trimming took 7 bases from V and 2 from J; bases not matched to a gene: 4. CDR3 length equals 15 residues. The CDR3, as DNA: TGTGCCAGCAAACAGCGGGGGGGAAACACCGGGGAGCTGTTTTTT. Protein product: CASKQRGGNTGELFF.

This chain joins TRBV2 and TRBJ2-4; 9 positions match TRBD1. V shed 3 bases and J 1 base; nucleotides not matched to a gene: 13. Germline CDR1 reads SNHLY; CDR2 reads FYNNEI. The CDR3 is made up of 19 amino acids. CDR3 protein: CASSDEPGTGYWAKNIQYF. The CDR3 nucleotides read TGTGCCAGCAGTGATGAGCCCGGGACAGGGTATTGGGCCAAAAACATTCAGTACTTC.

This clonotype was counted between two and nine times. V gene TRBV7-3 combines with J gene TRBJ2-2; TRBD1 aligns across 7 bases. CDR3 length: 15 amino acids. J was trimmed by 1 base and V by 5 bases; bases with no gene match: 4. Germline CDR1 SGHTA, CDR2 FQGTGA. The CDR3 sequence is CASSPWTGNTGELFF. As DNA, the CDR3 is TGTGCCAGCAGCCCATGGACAGGGAACACCGGGGAGCTGTTTTTT.

The gene calls are TRBV4-1 and TRBJ1-1, with TRBD1 identical over 7 bases. V was pared by 1 base and J by 14 bases, with 4 bases of the junction left unmatched. Germline V lookup: CDR1 MGHRA, CDR2 YSYEKL. This CDR3 has 11 residues. CDR3 nucleotides: TGCGCCAGCAGCCAAGTCGGGACAGCGTTCTTT. It is translated as CASSQVGTAFF.

This chain uses TRBV20-1 with TRBJ2-5; 7 bases map to TRBD1. The CDR3 length is 14 residues. Trimming removed 5 bases from V and 1 base from J; junction bases left unmatched: 7. Germline CDR1 DFQATT, CDR2 SNEGSKA (reference sequence). The DNA of the CDR3 is TGCAGTGCTCCCCGGACAGGTTTCCAAGAGACCCAGTACTTC. This gives the protein CSAPRTGFQETQYF.

In its sample, this clonotype was seen a few times. The V and J genes are TRBV4-3 and TRBJ2-3, with D possibly being TRBD1 or TRBD2 (5 bases each). Germline V CDR1 and CDR2: LGHNA, YSLEER. Between the trimmed V and J ends, which lost 3 bases and 4 bases, there was a span of 14 bases. This CDR3 has 15 amino acids. CDR3 nucleotide sequence: TGCGCCAGCAGCCATGTTGGGACCGGTTCAGATACGCAGTATTTT. Translated: CASSHVGTGSDTQYF.